This T cell receptor beta chain originates from a study of blood T cell repertoires in COVID-19. Across the whole study: From the United States, Italy and Spain came samples of acute and convalescent COVID-19. Nucleic acid was either cDNA or gDNA, and it came from T cells, B-cell-depleted T cells, or PBMCs.

Authors' methods: It was from reference gene primer amplification that nucleated cell counts were estimated. Assay: immunoSEQ multiplex PCR; the TCRdb copy retains only in-frame clones and omits some. That table gives V, J and clone size, and the DNA gave D and trimming. The sample has hundreds of thousands of clones; approximately 78% are singletons. This clone was seen a few times. The V and J ends lost 0 bases and 4 bases respectively, with 13 bases between them. CDR1 is LGHNA, CDR2 YNFKEQ, per germline. The CDR3 contains 16 residues. The sample consisted of peripheral blood. V gene TRBV4-2 combines with J gene TRBJ1-3, with D unclear. The clonotype comes from a woman aged 55-69 years with active or convalescent COVID-19. CDR3 in DNA: TGTGCCAGCAGCCAAGATCTAAGAGGGTCCGGAAACACCATATATTTT. Amino acid sequence: CASSQDLRGSGNTIYF.